The rows below give T cell receptor beta chains drawn from one sample of a study of cytomegalovirus exposure and HLA in healthy donors. Only in-frame clones appear in the TCRdb table, and some are missing; sequencing was by immunoSEQ multiplex PCR. The sample consists of 150,000 to 200,000 clones, around 90% of them appearing once. Sequencing was performed on PBMCs. The receptor set was obtained from a woman aged 18 to 35 in good health and CMV-seronegative. The conserved cysteine and the conserved F or W are not part of the CDR3 here.

j_call v_call cdr3_aa
TRBJ1-5 TRBV9 ASSATGSQPQH
TRBJ1-4 TRBV5-4 ASSSTGGEEKLF
TRBJ1-1 TRBV12-5 ASALTRPEAF
TRBJ1-2 TRBV5-4 ASSGRGANYGYT
TRBJ2-5 TRBV15 ATSRDRGETQY
TRBJ1-5 TRBV30 AWTGTGDFQPQH
TRBJ1-1 TRBV28 ASSLPQNTEAF
TRBJ2-3 TRBV2 ASSGDSYTQY
TRBJ2-7 TRBV12-2 ASRLGRNRGPTYEQY
TRBJ2-7 TRBV29-1 SALQGGKYEQY
TRBJ2-6 TRBV19 ASSIAWGLSSGANVLT
TRBJ2-3 TRBV9 ASSVGTSGPRTDTQY
TRBJ1-3 TRBV6-6 ASSKSHGNSGNTIY
TRBJ2-7 TRBV5-5 ASSLVGTSDEQY
TRBJ2-1 TRBV5-1 ASSLVAGGSYNEQF
TRBJ2-5 TRBV4-1 ASSPEIMRGETQY
TRBJ2-7 TRBV21-1 ASSTGRISRGKSKSYEQY
TRBJ2-2 TRBV6-6 ASRGQQGTNTGELF
TRBJ2-2 TRBV21-1 ASIWAGGTGELF
TRBJ2-7 TRBV7-9 ASSPRSGESDEQY
TRBJ1-1 TRBV7-2 ASSSTYGRMNTEAF
TRBJ2-5 TRBV28 ASSFGGTGETQY
TRBJ1-5 TRBV2 ASRILNQPQH
TRBJ1-3 TRBV27 ASSLSRTGLGNTIY
TRBJ1-3 TRBV7-2 ASNLGISGNTIY
TRBJ1-1 TRBV19 ASSIRGNTEAF
TRBJ2-6 TRBV4-2 ASSQAGNSGANVLT
TRBJ1-4 TRBV5-1 ASSLSQGGTNEKLF
TRBJ2-7 TRBV28 ASSPGQPYEQY
TRBJ1-2 TRBV2 ASSVAKSNYGYT
TRBJ2-5 TRBV28 ASSFERGKETQY
TRBJ2-1 TRBV7-9 ASSFGTSGINNEQF
TRBJ2-7 TRBV6-5 ASSYSIYRGAYEQY
TRBJ2-3 TRBV11-2 ASSRTRVRGRDTQY
TRBJ2-5 TRBV6-4 ASSRQYQETQY
TRBJ2-5 TRBV11-2 ASSLAGGQKETQY
TRBJ1-5 TRBV30 AWSQETVSNQPQH
TRBJ2-7 TRBV15 ATSRVTSSYEQY
TRBJ1-2 TRBV18 ASSPGTGRLDGYT
TRBJ2-7 TRBV7-9 ASSLGQGGEQY
TRBJ2-1 TRBV7-6 ASSLGNRGGWSEQF
TRBJ2-1 TRBV6-1 ASSKTSGSVNEQF
TRBJ2-7 TRBV5-5 ASSLGGWDRGTYEQY
TRBJ2-7 TRBV7-9 ASSLGAGGRSYEQY
TRBJ1-1 TRBV10-2 ASSGVGTVNTEAF
TRBJ1-2 TRBV7-2 ASSSDRGPYGYT
TRBJ1-1 TRBV29-1 SVEEGRQDEAF
TRBJ2-1 TRBV4-1 ARSPGSPSYNEQF
TRBJ2-1 TRBV28 ASSLVGLSGNEQF
TRBJ2-7 TRBV6-6 ASRTGGVDYEQY
TRBJ2-1 TRBV30 AWSRSSYNEQF
- TRBV10-1 ASSPGQGKQRFYEQY
TRBJ2-2 TRBV2 ASSEGYGGELF